This T cell receptor beta chain was sequenced during a study of T cells in Graves' hyperthyroidism and ophthalmopathy. Looked up from germline, CDR1 is DFQATT and CDR2 is SNEGSKA (reference sequence). The V and J ends lost 8 bases and 0 bases respectively, with 14 bases between them. The CDR3 covers 15 residues. Study results and limitations: Blood shared most expanded thyroid clonotypes above 0.001.

This clonotype turned up a few times. Its antigen is as yet unknown. When ophthalmopathy did not progress within 18 months, Graves' hyperthyroidism was considered stable. Uncontrolled infection, other autoimmune disease, pregnancy or lactation led to exclusion. It was RNA transcripts that yielded the amplified TCR beta CDR3 regions. Primed by the HTBI set, a first-round RT-PCR was run on the TCR CDR3. TCRdb re-derived calls from the multiplex PCR reads in MiXCR, one entry per CDR3 protein. The sample includes hundreds of thousands of distinct CDR3 sequences, about two fifths of them seen just once. The sequence was obtained from a man between 18 and 35 years old with Graves' hyperthyroidism. The rearrangement uses TRBV20-1 and TRBJ2-6; tentatively, D is TRBD2 (6 bases). Sequencing was done on a sample of blood. The CDR3: CSSSSDSSGANVLTF. Here the CDR3 DNA reads TGCAGTAGCTCTAGCGATAGCTCTGGGGCCAACGTCCTGACTTTC.